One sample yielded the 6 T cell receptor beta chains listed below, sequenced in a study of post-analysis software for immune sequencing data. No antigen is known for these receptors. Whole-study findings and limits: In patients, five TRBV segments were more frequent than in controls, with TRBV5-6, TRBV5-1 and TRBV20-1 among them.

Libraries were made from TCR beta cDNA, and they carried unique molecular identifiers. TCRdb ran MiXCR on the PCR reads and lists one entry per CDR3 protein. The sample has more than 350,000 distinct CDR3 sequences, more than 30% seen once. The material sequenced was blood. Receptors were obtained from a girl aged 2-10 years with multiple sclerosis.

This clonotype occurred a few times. The DNA of the CDR3 is TGTGCCAGCAGTTCAGGGGGCCCTGAAGCTTTCTTT. Protein product: CASSSGGPEAFF. V and J are TRBV12-3 or TRBV12-4 and TRBJ1-1, with TRBD1 matching over 8 bases. J lost 6 bases, V lost 4 bases, and 1 base had no gene match. CDR3 size: 12 residues.

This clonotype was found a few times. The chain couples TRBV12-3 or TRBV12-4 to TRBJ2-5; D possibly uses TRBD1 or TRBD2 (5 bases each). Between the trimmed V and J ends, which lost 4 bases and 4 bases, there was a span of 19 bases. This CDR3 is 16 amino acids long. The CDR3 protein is CASSSDGTVTRETQYF. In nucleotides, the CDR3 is TGTGCCAGCAGTTCAGACGGGACGGTCACCCGAGAGACCCAGTACTTC.

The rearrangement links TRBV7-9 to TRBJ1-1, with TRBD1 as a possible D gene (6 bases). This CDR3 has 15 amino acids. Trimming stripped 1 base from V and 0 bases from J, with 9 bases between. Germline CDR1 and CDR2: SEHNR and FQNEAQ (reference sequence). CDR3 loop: CASSLVGAMNTEAFF. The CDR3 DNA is TGTGCCAGCAGCTTAGTGGGGGCTATGAACACTGAAGCTTTCTTT.

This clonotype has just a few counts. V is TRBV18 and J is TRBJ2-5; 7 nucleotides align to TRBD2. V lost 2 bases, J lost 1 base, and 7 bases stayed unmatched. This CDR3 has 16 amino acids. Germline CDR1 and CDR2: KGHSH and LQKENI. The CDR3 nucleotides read TGTGCCAGCTCACCAAGAACTAGCGATTTCCAAGAGACCCAGTACTTC. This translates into CASSPRTSDFQETQYF.

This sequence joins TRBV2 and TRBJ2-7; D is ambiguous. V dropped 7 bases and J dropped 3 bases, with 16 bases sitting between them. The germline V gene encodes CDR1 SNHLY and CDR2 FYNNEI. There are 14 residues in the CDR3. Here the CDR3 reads CASIPDTPRYEQYF. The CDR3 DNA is TGTGCCAGCATTCCCGACACCCCACGCTACGAGCAGTACTTC.

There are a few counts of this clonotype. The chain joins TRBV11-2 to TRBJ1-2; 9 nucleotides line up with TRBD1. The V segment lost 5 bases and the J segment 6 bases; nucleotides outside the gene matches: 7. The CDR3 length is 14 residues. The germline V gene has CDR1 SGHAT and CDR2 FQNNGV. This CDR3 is CASSPSTGGNGYTF. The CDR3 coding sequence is TGTGCCAGCAGCCCTTCGACAGGGGGTAATGGCTACACCTTC.